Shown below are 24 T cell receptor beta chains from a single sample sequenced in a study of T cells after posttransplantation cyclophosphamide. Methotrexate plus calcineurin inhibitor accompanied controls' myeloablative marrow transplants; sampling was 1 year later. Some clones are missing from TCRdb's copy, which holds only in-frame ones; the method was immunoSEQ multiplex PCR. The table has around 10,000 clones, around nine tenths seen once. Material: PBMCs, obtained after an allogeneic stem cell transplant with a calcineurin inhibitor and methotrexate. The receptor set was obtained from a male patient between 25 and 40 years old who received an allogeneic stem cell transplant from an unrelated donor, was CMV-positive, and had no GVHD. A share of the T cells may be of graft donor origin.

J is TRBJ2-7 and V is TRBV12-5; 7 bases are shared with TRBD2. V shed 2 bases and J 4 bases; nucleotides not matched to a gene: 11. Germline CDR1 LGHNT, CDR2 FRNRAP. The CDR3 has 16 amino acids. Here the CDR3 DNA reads TGTGCTAGTGGTTTGTTCGTGCGGGAGATGCCTTACGAGCAGTACTTC. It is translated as CASGLFVREMPYEQYF.

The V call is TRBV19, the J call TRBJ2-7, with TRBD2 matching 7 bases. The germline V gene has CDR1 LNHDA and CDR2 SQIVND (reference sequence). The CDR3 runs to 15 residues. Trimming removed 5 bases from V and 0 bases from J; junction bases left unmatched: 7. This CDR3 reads CASSYISGNSYEQYF. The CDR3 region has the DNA TGTGCCAGTAGTTACATCAGCGGGAACTCCTACGAGCAGTACTTC. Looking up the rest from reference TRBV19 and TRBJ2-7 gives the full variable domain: DGGITQSPKYLFRKEGQNVTLSCEQNLNHDAMYWYRQDPGQGLRLIYYSQIVNDFQKGDIAEGYSVSREKKESFPLTVTSAQKNPTAFYLCASSYISGNSYEQYFGPGTRLTVT.

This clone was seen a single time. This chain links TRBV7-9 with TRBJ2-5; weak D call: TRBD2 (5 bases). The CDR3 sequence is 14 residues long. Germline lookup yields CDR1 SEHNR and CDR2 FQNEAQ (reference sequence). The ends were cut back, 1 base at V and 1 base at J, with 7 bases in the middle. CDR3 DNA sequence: TGTGCCAGCAGCTTAGGGGGAGCCCAAGAGACCCAGTACTTC. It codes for CASSLGGAQETQYF. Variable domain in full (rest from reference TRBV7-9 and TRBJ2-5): DTGVSQNPRHKITKRGQNVTFRCDPISEHNRLYWYRQTLGQGPEFLTYFQNEAQLEKSRLLSDRFSAERPKGSFSTLEIQRTEQGDSAMYLCASSLGGAQETQYFGPGTRLLVL.

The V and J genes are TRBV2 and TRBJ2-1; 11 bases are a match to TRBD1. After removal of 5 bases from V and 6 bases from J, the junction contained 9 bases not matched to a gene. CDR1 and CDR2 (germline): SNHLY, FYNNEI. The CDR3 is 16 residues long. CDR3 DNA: TGTGCCAGCAGTCCGGGGACAGGGGGTGCCCTCAATGAGCAGTTCTTC. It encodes CASSPGTGGALNEQFF.

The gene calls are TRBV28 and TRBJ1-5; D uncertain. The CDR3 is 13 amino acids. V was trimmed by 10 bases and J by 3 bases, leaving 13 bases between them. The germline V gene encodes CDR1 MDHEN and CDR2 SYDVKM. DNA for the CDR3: TGTGCCACCCGGTTCGGGTACAATCAGCCCCAGCATTTT. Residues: CATRFGYNQPQHF. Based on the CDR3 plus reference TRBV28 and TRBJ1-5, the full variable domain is DVKVTQSSRYLVKRTGEKVFLECVQDMDHENMFWYRQDPGLGLRLIYFSYDVKMKEKGDIPEGYSVSREKKERFSLILESASTNQTSMYLCATRFGYNQPQHFGDGTRLSIL.

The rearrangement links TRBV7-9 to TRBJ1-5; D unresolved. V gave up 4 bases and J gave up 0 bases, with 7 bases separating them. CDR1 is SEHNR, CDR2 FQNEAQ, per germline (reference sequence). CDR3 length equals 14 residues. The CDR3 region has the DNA TGTGCCAGCAGCTCCTTTAGTAGCAATCAGCCCCAGCATTTT. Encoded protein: CASSSFSSNQPQHF.

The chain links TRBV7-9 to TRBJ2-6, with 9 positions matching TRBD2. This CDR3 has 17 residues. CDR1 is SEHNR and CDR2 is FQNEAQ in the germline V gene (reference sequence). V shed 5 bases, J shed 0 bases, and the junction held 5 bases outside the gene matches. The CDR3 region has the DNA TGTGCCAGCAGCCTGGCGGGGGGGAACTCTGGGGCCAACGTCCTGACTTTC. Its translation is CASSLAGGNSGANVLTF.

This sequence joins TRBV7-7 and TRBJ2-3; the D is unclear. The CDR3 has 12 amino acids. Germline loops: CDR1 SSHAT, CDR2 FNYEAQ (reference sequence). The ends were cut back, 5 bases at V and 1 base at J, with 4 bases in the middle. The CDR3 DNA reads TGTGCCAGCAGCCCTGGCACAGATACGCAGTATTTT. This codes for CASSPGTDTQYF.

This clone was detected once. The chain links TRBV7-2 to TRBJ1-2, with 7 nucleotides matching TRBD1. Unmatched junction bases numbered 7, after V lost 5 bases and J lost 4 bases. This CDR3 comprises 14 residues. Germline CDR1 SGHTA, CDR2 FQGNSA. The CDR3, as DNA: TGTGCCAGCAGCCCCCAGGGGGGAAGCTATGGCTACACCTTC. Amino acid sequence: CASSPQGGSYGYTF.

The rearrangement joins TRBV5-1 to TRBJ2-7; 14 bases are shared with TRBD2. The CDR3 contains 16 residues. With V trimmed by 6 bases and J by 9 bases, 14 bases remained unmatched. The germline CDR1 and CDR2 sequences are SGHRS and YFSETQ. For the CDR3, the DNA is TGCGCCAGCAACTACGCCCCCGGGACTAGCGGGAGATTGCAGTACGTC. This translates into CASNYAPGTSGRLQYV.

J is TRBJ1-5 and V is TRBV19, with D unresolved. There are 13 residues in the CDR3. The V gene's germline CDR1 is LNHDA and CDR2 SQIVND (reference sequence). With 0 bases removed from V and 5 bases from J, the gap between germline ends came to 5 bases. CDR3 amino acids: CASSIDKYQPQHF. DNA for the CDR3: TGTGCCAGTAGTATAGATAAATATCAGCCCCAGCATTTT. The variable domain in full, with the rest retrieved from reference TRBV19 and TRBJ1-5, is DGGITQSPKYLFRKEGQNVTLSCEQNLNHDAMYWYRQDPGQGLRLIYYSQIVNDFQKGDIAEGYSVSREKKESFPLTVTSAQKNPTAFYLCASSIDKYQPQHFGDGTRLSIL.

The CDR3 sequence is CASSLGRDTQYF. The CDR3 nucleotides are TGTGCCAGCAGTTTAGGGCGAGATACGCAGTATTTT. This chain links TRBV28 with TRBJ2-3; D remains ambiguous. Looked up from germline, CDR1 is MDHEN and CDR2 is SYDVKM. V was pared by 2 bases and J by 5 bases, with 5 bases between. The CDR3 is 12 amino acids.

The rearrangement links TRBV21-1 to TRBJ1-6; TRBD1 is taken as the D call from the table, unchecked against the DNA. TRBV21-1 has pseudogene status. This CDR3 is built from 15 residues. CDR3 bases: TGTGCCAGCAGCAAAGGGGACAGGGGTGGGTCACCCCTCCACTTT. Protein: CASSKGDRGGSPLHF.

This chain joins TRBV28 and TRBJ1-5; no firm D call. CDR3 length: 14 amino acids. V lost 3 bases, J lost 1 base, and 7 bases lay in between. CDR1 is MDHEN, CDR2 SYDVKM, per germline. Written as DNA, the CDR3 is TGTGCCAGCAGTTTGGTGCAGAGCAATCAGCCCCAGCATTTT. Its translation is CASSLVQSNQPQHF. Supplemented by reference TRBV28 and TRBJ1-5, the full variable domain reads DVKVTQSSRYLVKRTGEKVFLECVQDMDHENMFWYRQDPGLGLRLIYFSYDVKMKEKGDIPEGYSVSREKKERFSLILESASTNQTSMYLCASSLVQSNQPQHFGDGTRLSIL.

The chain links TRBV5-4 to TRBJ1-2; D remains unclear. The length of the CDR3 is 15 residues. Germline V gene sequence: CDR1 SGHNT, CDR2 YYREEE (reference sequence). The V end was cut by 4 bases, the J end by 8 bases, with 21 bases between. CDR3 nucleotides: TGTGCCAGCAGCCCGAGGGCCCTGGGAGGTTTAGGCTACACCTTC. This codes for CASSPRALGGLGYTF.

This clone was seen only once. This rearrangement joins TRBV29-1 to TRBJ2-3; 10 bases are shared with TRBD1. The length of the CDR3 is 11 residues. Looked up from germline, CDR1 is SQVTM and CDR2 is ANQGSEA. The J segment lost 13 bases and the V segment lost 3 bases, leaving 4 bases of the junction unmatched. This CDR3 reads CSVERDRGKYF. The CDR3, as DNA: TGCAGCGTTGAGAGGGACAGGGGAAAGTATTTT.

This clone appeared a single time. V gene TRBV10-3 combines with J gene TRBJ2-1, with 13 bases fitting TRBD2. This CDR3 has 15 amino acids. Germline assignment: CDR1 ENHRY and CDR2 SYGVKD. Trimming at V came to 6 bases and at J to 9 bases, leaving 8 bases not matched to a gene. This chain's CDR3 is CAIRSGLAGEGEQFF. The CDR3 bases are TGTGCCATCAGATCCGGACTAGCGGGAGAGGGTGAGCAGTTCTTC.

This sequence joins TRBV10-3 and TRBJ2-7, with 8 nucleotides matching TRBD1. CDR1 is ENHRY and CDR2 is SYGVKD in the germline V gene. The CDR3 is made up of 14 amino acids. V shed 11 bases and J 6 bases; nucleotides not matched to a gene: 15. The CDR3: CAAGQGMIGSEQYV. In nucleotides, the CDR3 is TGTGCCGCCGGACAGGGAATGATAGGATCCGAGCAGTACGTC.

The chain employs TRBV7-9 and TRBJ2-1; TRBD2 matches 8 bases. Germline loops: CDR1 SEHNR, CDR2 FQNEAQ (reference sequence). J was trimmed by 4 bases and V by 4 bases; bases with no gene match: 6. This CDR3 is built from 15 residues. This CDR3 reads CASSSGTRGYNEQFF. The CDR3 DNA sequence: TGTGCCAGCAGCTCTGGGACTAGGGGGTACAATGAGCAGTTCTTC.

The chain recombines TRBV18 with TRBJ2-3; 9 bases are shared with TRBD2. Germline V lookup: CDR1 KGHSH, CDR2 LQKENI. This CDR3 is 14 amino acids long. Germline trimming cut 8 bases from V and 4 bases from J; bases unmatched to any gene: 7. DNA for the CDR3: TGTGCCAGCCGAGGGGGACTAGCATCAGATACGCAGTATTTT. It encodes CASRGGLASDTQYF.

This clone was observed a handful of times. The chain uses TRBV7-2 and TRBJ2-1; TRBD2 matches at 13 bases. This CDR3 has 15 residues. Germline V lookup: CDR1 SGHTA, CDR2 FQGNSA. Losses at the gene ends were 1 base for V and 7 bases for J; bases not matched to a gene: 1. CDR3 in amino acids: CASSLGGLAGNEQFF. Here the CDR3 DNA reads TGTGCCAGCAGCTTAGGGGGACTAGCGGGAAATGAGCAGTTCTTC. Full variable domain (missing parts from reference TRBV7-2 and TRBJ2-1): GAGVSQSPSNKVTEKGKDVELRCDPISGHTALYWYRQSLGQGLEFLIYFQGNSAPDKSGLPSDRFSAERTGGSVSTLTIQRTQQEDSAVYLCASSLGGLAGNEQFFGPGTRLTVL.

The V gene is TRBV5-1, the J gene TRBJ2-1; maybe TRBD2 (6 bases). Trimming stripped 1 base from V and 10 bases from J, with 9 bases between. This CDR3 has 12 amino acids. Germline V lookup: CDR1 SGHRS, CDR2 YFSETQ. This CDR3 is CASSLRGGEQFF. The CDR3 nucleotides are TGCGCCAGCAGCTTGAGGGGAGGCGAGCAGTTCTTC.

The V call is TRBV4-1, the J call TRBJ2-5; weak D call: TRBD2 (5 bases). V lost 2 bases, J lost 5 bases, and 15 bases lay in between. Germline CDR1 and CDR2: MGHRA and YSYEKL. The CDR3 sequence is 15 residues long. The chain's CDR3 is CASSQFPLGGETQYF. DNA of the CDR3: TGCGCCAGCAGCCAATTCCCGTTGGGCGGGGAGACCCAGTACTTC.

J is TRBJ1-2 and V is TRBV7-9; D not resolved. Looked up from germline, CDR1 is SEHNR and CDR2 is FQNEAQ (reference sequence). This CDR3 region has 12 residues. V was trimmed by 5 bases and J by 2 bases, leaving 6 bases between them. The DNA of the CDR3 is TGTGCCAGCAGCGTTTCAAACTATGGCTACACCTTC. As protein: CASSVSNYGYTF.